This TCR beta chain originates from a study of response to subunit inactivated influenza vaccine listed by TCRdb under 2018. A note on the overall study: The study used deep quantitative T cell receptor repertoire profiling to track responses to a trivalent subunit inactivated influenza vaccine. Summary of the overall study and its limitations: It was suggested by the authors that each seasonal influenza vaccination may recruit only a limited number of new T cells.

Libraries came from RT-PCR. This sample was sequenced with an Illumina HiSeq 2500. Starting from the raw public reads, TCRdb applied fastp trimming at Q25, assembled clones with MiXCR and retained in-frame beta chains. CDR3 protein duplicates are merged, each entry listing the most common genes and DNA. The sample table lists fewer than 200,000 distinct CDR3 sequences, 7.5% to 10% of them with a count of one. Roughly 11% of the sample is in the top ten clones. The germline V gene (reference sequence) specifies SEHNR as CDR1 and FQNEAQ as CDR2. V and J lose 7 bases and 2 bases, and a span of 17 bases separates them. Inclusive of the bounding cysteine and phenylalanine, the CDR3 is 15 residues long. The only DNA kept is the CDR3, 45 bases in frame from the first base. As concerns this clonotype: Its antigen remains unidentified. The sample holds no much larger clone one base away, and base qualities are not on file.

In this chain, TRBV7-9 is recombined with TRBJ1-1; the D gene is unclear. The input for sequencing was non-naive T cells sorted from PBMCs, taken on the day of vaccination. Sample cell subset or site, as interpreted from the label and publication: memory T cell fraction. The TCR comes from a man between 45 and 60 years old who received an inactivated influenza vaccine. Donor details come from another sample of the same person, matched by shared clones. The encoded CDR3 is CASTPGGPDNTEAFF. DNA sequence: TGTGCCAGCACCCCAGGAGGGCCAGACAACACTGAAGCTTTCTTT.